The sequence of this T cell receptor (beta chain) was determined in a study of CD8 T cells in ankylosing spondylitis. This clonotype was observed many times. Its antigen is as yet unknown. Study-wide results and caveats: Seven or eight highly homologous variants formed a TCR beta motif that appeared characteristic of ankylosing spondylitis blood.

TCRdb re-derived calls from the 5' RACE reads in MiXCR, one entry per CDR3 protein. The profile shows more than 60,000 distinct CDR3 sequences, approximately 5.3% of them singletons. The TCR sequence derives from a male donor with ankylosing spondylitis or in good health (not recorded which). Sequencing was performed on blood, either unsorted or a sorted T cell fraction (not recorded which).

CDR3 nucleotides: TGCGCCAGCAGCTTGGAATCGGCAGGGTTGACTGAAGCTTTCTTT. Its translation is CASSLESAGLTEAFF. This chain uses TRBV5-1 with TRBJ1-1, with D maybe TRBD1 (5 bases). The V and J ends lost 0 bases and 5 bases respectively, with 14 bases between them. This CDR3 contains 15 residues. Germline-derived CDR1 and CDR2 are SGHRS and YFSETQ.